Shown below are 30 T cell receptor beta chains from a single sample sequenced in a study of PD-L1 blockade in urothelial cancer. Time point in this sample: peripheral blood 6 weeks after treatment start. Repertoires were generated with immunoSEQ multiplex PCR, while TCRdb's copy carries only in-frame clones and drops some. Found here are 45,000 to 55,000 clones, around 85% of them singletons; the top ten hold around 1.9%. The material was PBMCs, obtained around atezolizumab (anti-PD-L1) treatment. The receptor set was obtained from a man aged 45 to 65 with urothelial cancer.

The chain links TRBV13 to TRBJ2-7, with TRBD1 identical over 12 bases. Germline assignment: CDR1 PRHDT and CDR2 FYEKMQ (reference sequence). With V trimmed by 5 bases and J by 4 bases, 12 bases remained unmatched. CDR3 length equals 17 residues. The CDR3 here is CASSPPVGQGAAYEQYF. CDR3 sequence (DNA): TGTGCCAGCAGCCCACCCGTGGGACAGGGGGCGGCTTACGAGCAGTACTTC.

The chain couples TRBV11-2 to TRBJ2-2, with 7 bases that match TRBD1. The CDR3 loop spans 16 amino acids. Per germline, CDR1 SGHAT and CDR2 FQNNGV. V lost 2 bases, J lost 6 bases, and 9 bases stayed unmatched. In nucleotides, the CDR3 is TGTGCCAGCAGCTTAAGACGACAGGGTGGGGCCGGGGAGCTGTTTTTT. It translates to CASSLRRQGGAGELFF.

This sequence joins TRBV4-3 and TRBJ1-2; D perhaps matches TRBD1 (6 bases). The CDR3 is 15 amino acids. The germline gives CDR1 LGHNA, CDR2 YSLEER. Trimming shortened V by 4 bases and J by 0 bases, and 12 bases separated the two germline ends. The CDR3 protein is CASSPRDIPNYGYTF. CDR3 nucleotide sequence: TGCGCCAGCAGCCCCCGGGACATCCCTAACTATGGCTACACCTTC.

The chain joins TRBV7-2 to TRBJ1-5, with a weak D call TRBD1 (6 bases). The CDR3 has 15 residues. Germline CDR1 and CDR2: SGHTA and FQGNSA. The V end lost 0 bases, the J end lost 8 bases, and 14 bases lay between the germline ends. The CDR3 sequence: CASSLAGGGWEPQHF. The CDR3, as DNA: TGTGCCAGCAGCTTAGCCGGTGGGGGCTGGGAGCCCCAGCATTTT.

V gene TRBV5-6 combines with J gene TRBJ2-7; 9 bases agree with TRBD1. The CDR3 has 14 amino acids. In germline, CDR1 is SGHDT, CDR2 YYEEEE. V lost 4 bases, J lost 6 bases, and 8 bases stayed unmatched. CDR3 bases: TGTGCCAGCAGCCCTTTACAGGGGGCCCTCGAGCAGTACTTC. Protein product: CASSPLQGALEQYF.

This chain uses TRBV5-5 with TRBJ1-4; 7 nucleotides line up with TRBD1. The germline V gene encodes CDR1 SGHKS and CDR2 YYEKEE (reference sequence). This CDR3 is built from 15 residues. V shed 0 bases, J shed 3 bases, and the junction held 2 bases outside the gene matches. In nucleotides, the CDR3 is TGTGCCAGCAGCTTGGGACAGGGATCTAATGAAAAACTGTTTTTT. Translation gives CASSLGQGSNEKLFF.

The chain is built from TRBV6-1 and TRBJ1-5; D perhaps matches TRBD1 (6 bases). CDR3 length: 18 amino acids. Germline V gene data show CDR1 as MNHNS and CDR2 as SASEGT. V shed 3 bases and J shed 5 bases, with 23 bases lying between them. The CDR3 coding sequence is TGTGCCAGCAGTGAGGACGCCCGGGACATGGGATCGTATCAGCCCCAGCATTTT. Translation gives CASSEDARDMGSYQPQHF.

J is TRBJ1-2 and V is TRBV10-2; D not certain. The CDR3 is 12 residues long. Trimming cost V 11 bases and J 2 bases, with 12 bases left between them. Germline CDR1 and CDR2: WSHSY and SAAADI. CDR3 DNA sequence: TGCGCCTCCCACGGAGTCAACTATGGCTACACCTTC. It encodes CASHGVNYGYTF.

The chain joins TRBV18 to TRBJ1-2; 8 bases map to TRBD1. Germline values: CDR1 KGHSH, CDR2 LQKENI. CDR3 length equals 17 residues. V lost 3 bases and J lost 1; bases outside the gene matches: 10. In DNA form, the CDR3 reads TGTGCCAGCTCACCCGGACAGGGCTTTACTGATAACTATGGCTACACCTTC. The encoded protein is CASSPGQGFTDNYGYTF.

The chain is built from TRBV15 and TRBJ2-7, with 11 bases lining up with TRBD1. The germline V gene encodes CDR1 LNHNV and CDR2 YYDKDF (reference sequence). This CDR3 region has 15 residues. V trimming: 2 bases; J trimming: 2 bases; junction bases outside the gene matches: 2. The CDR3 region is CATSRPGQGAYEQYF. The CDR3 DNA is TGTGCCACCAGCAGACCGGGACAGGGGGCCTACGAGCAGTACTTC.

V usage is TRBV27 and J usage is TRBJ2-7, with 8 bases that match TRBD2. The J segment lost 5 bases and the V segment lost 1 base, leaving 19 bases of the junction unmatched. The germline V gene encodes CDR1 MNHEY and CDR2 SMNVEV (reference sequence). The CDR3 length is 19 residues. This CDR3 is CASSLFGTGVSGRGNEQYF. DNA of the CDR3: TGTGCCAGCAGTTTATTTGGGACGGGGGTAAGCGGGAGAGGCAACGAGCAGTACTTC.

The V gene is TRBV30, the J gene TRBJ2-5, with D perhaps matching TRBD1 (5 bases). V lost 1 base and J 5 bases, leaving 8 bases between the germline ends. The CDR3 sequence is 12 residues long. The germline gives CDR1 GTSNPN, CDR2 SVGIG (reference sequence). DNA for the CDR3: TGTGCCTGGAGTGAAAGACAGGAGACCCAGTACTTC. Translation gives CAWSERQETQYF.

This clone was detected many times. This chain joins TRBV25-1 and TRBJ2-7, with D tentatively TRBD1 (6 bases). Between the trimmed V and J ends, which lost 8 bases and 7 bases, there was a span of 18 bases. CDR3 length: 13 amino acids. Germline CDR1 is MGHDK and CDR2 is SYGVNS. The CDR3 region is CASRDTGVGEQYF. The DNA of the CDR3 is TGTGCCAGCCGGGACACTGGGGTAGGGGAGCAGTACTTC.

The chain recombines TRBV5-6 with TRBJ2-7; D is perhaps TRBD1 (6 bases). Trimming stripped 3 bases from V and 2 bases from J, with 12 bases between. There are 14 residues in the CDR3. Germline V gives CDR1 SGHDT, CDR2 YYEEEE. The CDR3 coding sequence is TGTGCCAGCAGCTACCTCGACAGGCCCTACGAGCAGTACTTC. It codes for CASSYLDRPYEQYF.

Details on this clone: An end of the junction does not agree with germline; a read error may underlie this. This chain uses TRBV30 with TRBJ1-1; D unresolved. Germline CDR1 reads GTSNPN; CDR2 reads SVGIG (reference sequence). There are 13 residues in the CDR3. CDR3 coding DNA: TGTGCCTGGAGTGTAGAGCGGAACGCTGAAGCTTTCTTT. This translates into CAWSVERNAEAFF. Supplemented by reference TRBV30 and TRBJ1-1, the full variable domain reads SQTIHQWPATLVQPVGSPLSLECTVEGTSNPNLYWYRQAAGRGLQLLFYSVGIGQISSEVPQNLSASRPQDRQFILSSKKLLLSDSGFYLCAWSVERNAEAFFGQGTRLTVV.

This clone has just a few counts. The CDR3 reads CASSFNRDQPQHF. The CDR3 coding sequence is TGTGCCAGCAGCTTTAATCGGGATCAGCCCCAGCATTTT. The gene calls are TRBV7-8 and TRBJ1-5; D not certain. The CDR3 length is 13 residues. V was cut by 3 bases and J by 5 bases, with 8 bases left in between. Per the germline V gene, CDR1 is SGHVS and CDR2 is FQNEAQ.

V usage is TRBV30 and J usage is TRBJ1-4; TRBD1 aligns across 7 bases. Germline V gene sequence: CDR1 GTSNPN, CDR2 SVGIG (reference sequence). This CDR3 contains 14 residues. The junction had 11 bases not matched to a gene; V was cut back by 6 bases and J by 7 bases. The CDR3 nucleotides read TGTGCCTGTCTTCAGAGCCCAGGGGGTGAAAAACTGTTTTTT. The encoded protein is CACLQSPGGEKLFF.

The J gene is TRBJ2-7, the V gene TRBV10-1, with unresolved D. Germline CDR1 WNHNN, CDR2 SYGVQD (reference sequence). The CDR3 loop spans 11 amino acids. The V end lost 2 bases, the J end lost 5 bases, and 4 bases lay between the germline ends. Written as DNA, the CDR3 is TGCGCCAGCAGTGAGCGGGACGAGCAGTACTTC. Amino acid sequence: CASSERDEQYF.

This clone was observed a single time. Sequence at one end of the junction differs from germline and may be a read error. This chain connects TRBV6-1 to TRBJ1-2, with a weak D call TRBD1 (5 bases). Per germline, CDR1 MNHNS and CDR2 SASEGT. The CDR3 covers 13 residues. The CDR3 loop reads CVSSDSRALGYTF. The CDR3 region has the DNA TGTGTCAGCAGTGATAGCAGGGCCCTTGGCTACACCTTC.

The chain is built from TRBV6-5 and TRBJ2-1, with 7 nucleotides matching TRBD1. J lost 2 bases, V lost 0 bases, and 1 base had no gene match. In germline, CDR1 is MNHEY, CDR2 SVGAGI. This CDR3 comprises 15 residues. CDR3 amino acids: CASSYSQGTYNEQFF. The CDR3 DNA reads TGTGCCAGCAGTTACTCACAGGGGACCTACAATGAGCAGTTCTTC.

The chain uses TRBV14 and TRBJ2-1; 8 bases are a match to TRBD2. The CDR3 consists of 16 residues. The V gene end was trimmed by 0 bases and the J gene end by 5 bases; junction bases not matched to a gene: 6. The germline V gene has CDR1 SGHDN and CDR2 FVKESK. The CDR3 reads CASSQDRGLGDNEQFF. The CDR3 DNA sequence: TGTGCCAGCAGCCAAGATAGGGGACTAGGGGACAATGAGCAGTTCTTC. The full variable domain, completed using reference TRBV14 and TRBJ2-1, is EAGVTQFPSHSVIEKGQTVTLRCDPISGHDNLYWYRRVMGKEIKFLLHFVKESKQDESGMPNNRFLAERTGGTYSTLKVQPAELEDSGVYFCASSQDRGLGDNEQFFGPGTRLTVL.

The count of this clone is one. The genes are TRBV9 and TRBJ2-5; 7 bases are a match to TRBD2. Germline V gives CDR1 SGDLS, CDR2 YYNGEE. The CDR3 is 13 amino acids. The V and J ends lost 4 bases and 2 bases, in that order; junction bases with no gene match: 2. In DNA form, the CDR3 reads TGTGCCAGCAGCTGGGGGGGGCAAGAGACCCAGTACTTC. This encodes CASSWGGQETQYF.

The chain carries TRBV27 and TRBJ2-7; D is uncertain. Germline V CDR1 and CDR2: MNHEY, SMNVEV (reference sequence). The CDR3 is 18 amino acids. V shed 3 bases and J shed 2 bases, with 23 bases lying between them. This CDR3 reads CASSFFGFGPALTYEQYF. The CDR3 nucleotides are TGTGCCAGCAGTTTTTTTGGTTTTGGTCCCGCACTAACCTACGAGCAGTACTTC.

The chain recombines TRBV7-3 with TRBJ2-5; 13 bases align to TRBD2. The CDR3 loop spans 17 amino acids. Germline CDR1 and CDR2: SGHTA and FQGTGA. V dropped 3 bases and J dropped 1; count of bases not matched to a gene: 5. CDR3 loop: CASSLGTSGTVQETQYF. The CDR3 nucleotides read TGTGCCAGCAGCTTGGGGACTAGCGGGACGGTCCAAGAGACCCAGTACTTC.

The chain couples TRBV30 to TRBJ2-5; TRBD2 matches at 13 bases. The V gene's germline CDR1 is GTSNPN and CDR2 SVGIG (reference sequence). The CDR3 spans 17 residues. V dropped 7 bases and J dropped 3; count of bases not matched to a gene: 14. The CDR3 nucleotides read TGTGCCTCTACTGGGACTAGCGGGAAATGGGGGGAAGAGACCCAGTACTTC. Residues: CASTGTSGKWGEETQYF. The full variable domain, rest sourced from reference TRBV30 and TRBJ2-5, is SQTIHQWPATLVQPVGSPLSLECTVEGTSNPNLYWYRQAAGRGLQLLFYSVGIGQISSEVPQNLSASRPQDRQFILSSKKLLLSDSGFYLCASTGTSGKWGEETQYFGPGTRLLVL.

The V and J genes are TRBV7-2 and TRBJ2-5, with TRBD2 as a possible D gene (6 bases). The germline gives CDR1 SGHTA, CDR2 FQGNSA. The CDR3 covers 14 residues. V lost 5 bases and J lost 7, with 17 bases in between. The CDR3 sequence: CASSLLGSGWTQYF. The CDR3 DNA sequence: TGTGCCAGCAGCCTCCTTGGGAGCGGGTGGACCCAGTACTTC.

This chain uses TRBV6-5 with TRBJ1-2; 8 bases match TRBD1. Germline values: CDR1 MNHEY, CDR2 SVGAGI. The CDR3 has 14 residues. V lost 6 bases to trimming and J lost 7 bases; unmatched junction nucleotides: 10. The DNA for the CDR3 is TGTGCCAGCAGCAACGCCCAGGGGGCGCTTGGCTACACCTTC. Amino acids: CASSNAQGALGYTF.

This chain joins TRBV7-9 and TRBJ2-1; 7 nucleotides line up with TRBD2. The CDR3 runs to 12 residues. Germline CDR1 is SEHNR and CDR2 is FQNEAQ (reference sequence). V shed 11 bases and J 2 bases; nucleotides not matched to a gene: 3. This CDR3 is CAGGLTYNEQFF. CDR3 nucleotide sequence: TGTGCCGGGGGACTAACCTACAATGAGCAGTTCTTC. The variable domain in full, with the rest retrieved from reference TRBV7-9 and TRBJ2-1, is DTGVSQNPRHKITKRGQNVTFRCDPISEHNRLYWYRQTLGQGPEFLTYFQNEAQLEKSRLLSDRFSAERPKGSFSTLEIQRTEQGDSAMYLCAGGLTYNEQFFGPGTRLTVL.

As concerns this clone: The germline gene is not matched at one end of the junction; a read error may be the cause. The CDR3 here is CSVDRGLAGGGVF. The CDR3 DNA is TGCAGCGTTGACCGAGGACTAGCGGGAGGAGGGGTCTTC. The chain joins TRBV29-1 to TRBJ2-1, with 14 bases matching TRBD2. The CDR3 spans 13 residues. CDR1 and CDR2 from the germline V gene are SQVTM and ANQGSEA.

This clone was picked up a small number of times. V gene TRBV14 combines with J gene TRBJ2-4, with TRBD2 identical over 7 bases. J lost 1 base, V lost 3 bases, and 15 bases had no gene match. The CDR3 spans 19 residues. Germline CDR1 reads SGHDN; CDR2 reads FVKESK. CDR3 sequence (DNA): TGTGCCAGCAGCCACGGGGAGGGCCCATCCAATGCTGCCAAAAACATTCAGTACTTC. Translating gives CASSHGEGPSNAAKNIQYF.